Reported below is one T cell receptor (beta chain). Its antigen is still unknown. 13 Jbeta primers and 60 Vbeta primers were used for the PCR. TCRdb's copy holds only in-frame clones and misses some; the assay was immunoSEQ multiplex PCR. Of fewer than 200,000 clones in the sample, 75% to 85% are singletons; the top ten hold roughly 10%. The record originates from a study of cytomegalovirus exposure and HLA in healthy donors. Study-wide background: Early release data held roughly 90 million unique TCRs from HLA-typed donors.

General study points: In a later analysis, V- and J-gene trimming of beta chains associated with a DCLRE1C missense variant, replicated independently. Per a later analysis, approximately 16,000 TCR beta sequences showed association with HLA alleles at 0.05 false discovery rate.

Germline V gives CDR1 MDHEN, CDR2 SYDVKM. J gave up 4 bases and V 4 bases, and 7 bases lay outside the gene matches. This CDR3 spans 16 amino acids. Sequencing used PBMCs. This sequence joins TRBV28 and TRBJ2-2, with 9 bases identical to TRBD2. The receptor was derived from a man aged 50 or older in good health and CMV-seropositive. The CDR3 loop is CASSSGLAFRTGELFF. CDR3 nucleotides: TGTGCCAGCAGTTCGGGACTAGCCTTCCGCACCGGGGAGCTGTTTTTT.